This TCR beta chain derives from a study of beta chain features in type 1 diabetes. Whole-study results and caveats: Equally in patients and controls, PCR might preferentially amplify shorter templates. The naive, central memory and Treg TCRB repertoires looked more alike in patients than they did in healthy donors. Moderately but significantly shorter TCRB CDR3s were found in Type 1 diabetes patients in all four CD4+ subsets.

The CDR3 loop spans 12 amino acids. V was clipped by 7 bases and J by 10 bases; unmatched bases: 7. Germline V gene lookup returns CDR1 MNHNS and CDR2 SASEGT. A sort by CD45RO/CCR7/CD25/CD127/CD95/CD27 yielded CD4+ naive, central memory, regulatory and stem cell-like memory cells. For this clone: Antigen: not known.

All of the isolated RNA was reverse transcribed, so expressed TCRB transcripts were sequenced. Generated by immunoSEQ multiplex PCR, the TCRdb table keeps only in-frame clones and is missing some. The sample has fewer than 350,000 clones, 14% to 15% seen once. The clonotype originates from a man between 18 and 29 years old with type 1 diabetes. V is TRBV6-1 and J is TRBJ2-1; 7 nucleotides match TRBD1. Sequencing was done on a sample of naive CD4+ T cells from blood. The CDR3 loop reads CASIRGRNEQFF. CDR3 coding DNA: TGTGCCAGCATCAGGGGGAGAAACGAGCAGTTCTTC.